Each of the 16 T cell receptor beta chains below was sequenced from the same sample in a study of blood T cell repertoires in COVID-19. The data were produced by immunoSEQ multiplex PCR, yet TCRdb's version contains in-frame clones alone and is incomplete. The sample has about 49,000 clones; 87% are singletons. Material for sequencing was peripheral blood. Receptor source: a woman over 75 with COVID-19, enrolled during active disease.

The chain combines TRBV2 with TRBJ2-3; 7 bases align to TRBD2. The germline V gene encodes CDR1 SNHLY and CDR2 FYNNEI. The V gene end was trimmed by 6 bases and the J gene end by 2 bases; junction bases not matched to a gene: 11. The CDR3 runs to 16 residues. CDR3 DNA: TGTGCCAGCAGCCCCCCGGGGGGACCTATCACAGATACGCAGTATTTT. Its translation is CASSPPGGPITDTQYF.

The gene calls are TRBV5-1 and TRBJ2-7, with 7 bases lining up with TRBD1. The CDR3 loop spans 14 amino acids. V dropped 4 bases and J dropped 0; count of bases not matched to a gene: 4. The germline gives CDR1 SGHRS, CDR2 YFSETQ. In DNA form, the CDR3 reads TGCGCCAGCAGCATGGGGACAGACTCCTACGAGCAGTACTTC. Amino acid sequence: CASSMGTDSYEQYF.

The V gene is TRBV10-2, the J gene TRBJ1-2; no reliable D call. The length of the CDR3 is 14 residues. The V end was cut by 6 bases, the J end by 4 bases, with 15 bases between. Germline V lookup: CDR1 WSHSY, CDR2 SAAADI. The CDR3 is CASRPGGLSYGYTF. The CDR3 DNA follows: TGCGCCAGCAGGCCGGGAGGTTTAAGCTATGGCTACACCTTC.

The chain is built from TRBV5-6 and TRBJ1-2; D gene unclear. CDR3 length equals 14 residues. The V end was cut by 2 bases, the J end by 2 bases, with 10 bases between. The germline V gene encodes CDR1 SGHDT and CDR2 YYEEEE. The CDR3 DNA sequence: TGTGCCAGCAGCTTTGGCGGCGTAAACTATGGCTACACCTTC. Its translation is CASSFGGVNYGYTF.

CDR3 region: CASSLGGSGSDEQYF. CDR3 DNA sequence: TGTGCCAGCAGCTTGGGCGGTAGCGGGAGCGACGAGCAGTACTTC. The chain combines TRBV5-6 with TRBJ2-7, with 9 positions matching TRBD2. Germline V CDR1 and CDR2: SGHDT, YYEEEE. This CDR3 comprises 15 residues. V trimming: 0 bases; J trimming: 5 bases; junction bases outside the gene matches: 6.

The chain recombines TRBV5-1 with TRBJ2-1; 9 bases align to TRBD1. Trimming took 4 bases from V and 2 from J; bases not matched to a gene: 4. This CDR3 has 15 residues. From germline, CDR1 is SGHRS and CDR2 YFSETQ. The CDR3 DNA reads as TGCGCCAGCAGCAAGGGACAGGGTACCTACAATGAGCAGTTCTTC. Translation gives CASSKGQGTYNEQFF. Drawing the rest from reference TRBV5-1 and TRBJ2-1, the complete variable domain is KAGVTQTPRYLIKTRGQQVTLSCSPISGHRSVSWYQQTPGQGLQFLFEYFSETQRNKGNFPGRFSGRQFSNSRSEMNVSTLELGDSALYLCASSKGQGTYNEQFFGPGTRLTVL.

The chain has TRBV28 and TRBJ2-7; weak D call: TRBD2 (6 bases). The CDR3 covers 14 residues. Deletions cut 3 bases from V and 2 bases from J, with 11 bases between. Germline loops: CDR1 MDHEN, CDR2 SYDVKM. The CDR3 DNA reads TGTGCCAGCAGTTTTAACGGGGGTCCCTACGAGCAGTACTTC. Its protein is CASSFNGGPYEQYF. The variable domain in full, completed from reference TRBV28 and TRBJ2-7, reads DVKVTQSSRYLVKRTGEKVFLECVQDMDHENMFWYRQDPGLGLRLIYFSYDVKMKEKGDIPEGYSVSREKKERFSLILESASTNQTSMYLCASSFNGGPYEQYFGPGTRLTVT.

This clone was detected once. V is TRBV24-1 and J is TRBJ2-3; possible D gene TRBD1, 5 bases. The ends were cut back, 6 bases at V and 4 bases at J, with 13 bases in the middle. This CDR3 region has 14 residues. Germline V gene data show CDR1 as KGHDR and CDR2 as SFDVKD. The CDR3 region is CATSSRTSSDTQYF. The CDR3 DNA is TGTGCCACCAGTAGTAGGACATCCTCAGATACGCAGTATTTT.

The chain carries TRBV18 and TRBJ2-7; D gene uncertain. The V and J ends lost 6 bases and 3 bases respectively, with 15 bases between them. CDR3 length: 14 amino acids. Per germline, CDR1 KGHSH and CDR2 LQKENI. The CDR3 loop is CASSRRTESYEQYF. The DNA for the CDR3 is TGTGCCAGCTCTCGTAGAACAGAGAGCTACGAGCAGTACTTC.

The rearrangement joins TRBV9 to TRBJ2-6, with 8 bases fitting TRBD2. Germline trimming cut 4 bases from V and 0 bases from J; bases unmatched to any gene: 6. This CDR3 is 17 amino acids long. Germline CDR1 reads SGDLS; CDR2 reads YYNGEE. The CDR3 spells CASSPRGGPSGANVLTF. As DNA, the CDR3 is TGTGCCAGCAGCCCTCGGGGGGGCCCCTCTGGGGCCAACGTCCTGACTTTC.

In this sample, this clone turned up a few times. The rearrangement links TRBV11-2 to TRBJ2-7; 12 nucleotides agree with TRBD1. Germline trimming cut 6 bases from V and 4 bases from J; bases unmatched to any gene: 7. The CDR3 runs 15 residues. Per germline, CDR1 SGHAT and CDR2 FQNNGV. The CDR3, as DNA: TGTGCCAGCAGATCCCGGGACAGGGGGCGATACGAGCAGTACTTC. Its translation is CASRSRDRGRYEQYF.

The genes are TRBV11-2 and TRBJ2-2, with D possibly being TRBD1 (7 bases). V lost 11 bases to trimming and J lost 0 bases, with 13 bases between them. CDR1 and CDR2 (germline): SGHAT, FQNNGV. The CDR3 spans 14 residues. CDR3 bases: TGTGCCGAGCAGGGGGGAACGAACACCGGGGAGCTGTTTTTT. This translates into CAEQGGTNTGELFF.

This chain links TRBV10-3 with TRBJ2-7; D is ambiguous. The CDR3 is 11 residues long. V gave up 5 bases and J gave up 3 bases, with 5 bases separating them. The V gene's germline CDR1 is ENHRY and CDR2 SYGVKD. Here the CDR3 DNA reads TGTGCCATCAGTCGCGACTACGAGCAGTACTTC. It translates to CAISRDYEQYF.

The rearrangement joins TRBV7-2 to TRBJ2-1, with D maybe TRBD2 (6 bases). Germline lookup yields CDR1 SGHTA and CDR2 FQGNSA. The CDR3 contains 15 residues. Trimming pared 3 bases from V and 9 bases from J, leaving 18 bases between. This chain's CDR3 is CASSFAGSRGFEQFF. CDR3 sequence (DNA): TGTGCCAGCAGCTTTGCGGGATCTAGGGGATTTGAGCAGTTCTTC.

The gene calls are TRBV7-9 and TRBJ1-1; a weak D match, TRBD1 (6 bases). CDR1 is SEHNR and CDR2 is FQNEAQ in the germline V gene (reference sequence). The CDR3 has 15 residues. Trimming left V 4 bases short and J 1 base short, with 13 bases between. CDR3 amino acids: CASSSWDTGNTEAFF. CDR3 DNA: TGTGCCAGCAGCTCCTGGGACACCGGGAACACTGAAGCTTTCTTT.

Written as DNA, the CDR3 is TGTGCCAGCAGTACTACAGGGATTAGGTCCCAGTACTTC. Protein product: CASSTTGIRSQYF. The chain uses TRBV2 and TRBJ2-5; the D gene is possibly TRBD1 (6 bases). Germline V CDR1 and CDR2: SNHLY, FYNNEI. V was trimmed by 5 bases and J by 9 bases, leaving 16 bases between them. CDR3 length: 13 amino acids.